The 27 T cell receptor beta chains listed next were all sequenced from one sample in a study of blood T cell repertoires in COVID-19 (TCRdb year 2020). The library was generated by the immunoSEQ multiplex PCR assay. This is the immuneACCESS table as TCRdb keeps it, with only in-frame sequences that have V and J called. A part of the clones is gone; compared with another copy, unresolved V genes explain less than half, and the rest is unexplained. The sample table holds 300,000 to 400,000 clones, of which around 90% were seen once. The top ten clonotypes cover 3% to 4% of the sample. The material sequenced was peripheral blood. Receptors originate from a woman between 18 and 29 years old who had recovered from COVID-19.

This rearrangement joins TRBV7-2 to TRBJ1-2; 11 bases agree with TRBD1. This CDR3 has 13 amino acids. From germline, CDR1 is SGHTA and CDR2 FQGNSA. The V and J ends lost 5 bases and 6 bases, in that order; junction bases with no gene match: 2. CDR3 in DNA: TGTGCCAGCAGCGTGGGACAGGGGGATGGCTACACCTTC. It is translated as CASSVGQGDGYTF.

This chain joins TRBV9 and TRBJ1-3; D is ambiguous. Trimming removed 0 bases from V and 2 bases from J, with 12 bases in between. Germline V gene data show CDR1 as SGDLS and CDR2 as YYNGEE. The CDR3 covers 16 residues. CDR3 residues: CASSVVSGSPGNTIYF. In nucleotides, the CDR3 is TGTGCCAGCAGCGTAGTTTCAGGTTCCCCTGGAAACACCATATATTTT.

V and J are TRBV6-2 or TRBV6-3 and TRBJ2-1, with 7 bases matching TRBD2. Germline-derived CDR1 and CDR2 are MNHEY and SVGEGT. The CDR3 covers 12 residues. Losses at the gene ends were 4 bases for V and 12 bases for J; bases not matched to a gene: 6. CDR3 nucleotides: TGTGCCAGCAGTTTTCATTCGGGAGGGCAGTTCTTC. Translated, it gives CASSFHSGGQFF.

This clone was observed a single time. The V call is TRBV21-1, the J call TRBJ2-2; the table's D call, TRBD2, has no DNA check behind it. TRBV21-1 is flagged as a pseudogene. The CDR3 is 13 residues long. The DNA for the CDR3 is TGTGCCAGCAGCAGTCAAGAGAGCGGGGAGCTGTTTTTT. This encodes CASSSQESGELFF.

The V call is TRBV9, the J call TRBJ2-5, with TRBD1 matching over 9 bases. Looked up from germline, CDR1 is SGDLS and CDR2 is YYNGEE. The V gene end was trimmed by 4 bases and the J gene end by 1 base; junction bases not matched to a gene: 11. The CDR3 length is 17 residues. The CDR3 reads CASSQPRDRVTQETQYF. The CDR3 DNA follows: TGTGCCAGCAGCCAACCCCGGGACAGGGTAACCCAAGAGACCCAGTACTTC.

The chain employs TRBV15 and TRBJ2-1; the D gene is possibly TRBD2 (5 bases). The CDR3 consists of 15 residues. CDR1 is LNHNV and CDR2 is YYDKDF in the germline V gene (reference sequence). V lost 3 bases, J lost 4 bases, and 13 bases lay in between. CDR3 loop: CATSSPYGGYNEQFF. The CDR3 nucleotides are TGTGCCACCAGCAGCCCCTATGGCGGGTACAATGAGCAGTTCTTC.

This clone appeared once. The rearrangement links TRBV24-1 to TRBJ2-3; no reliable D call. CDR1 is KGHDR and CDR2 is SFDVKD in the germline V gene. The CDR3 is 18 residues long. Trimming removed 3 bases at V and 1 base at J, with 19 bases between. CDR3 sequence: CATSDPRSAPLGTDTQYF. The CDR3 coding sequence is TGTGCCACCAGTGATCCTCGTTCTGCCCCCTTAGGCACAGATACGCAGTATTTT.

The CDR3 nucleotides read TGTGCCAGCAGTCCGGGAGTTTACAATGAGCAGTTCTTC. This encodes CASSPGVYNEQFF. V usage is TRBV12-3 or TRBV12-4 and J usage is TRBJ2-1; weak D call: TRBD2 (6 bases). The CDR3 is 13 residues long. The V and J ends lost 5 bases and 4 bases respectively, with 9 bases between them.

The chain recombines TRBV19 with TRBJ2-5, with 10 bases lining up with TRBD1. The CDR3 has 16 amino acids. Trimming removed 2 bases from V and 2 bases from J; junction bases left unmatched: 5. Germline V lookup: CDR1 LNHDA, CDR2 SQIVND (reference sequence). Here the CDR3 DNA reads TGTGCCAGTAGTATAAGGGGACAGGGGAAACAAGAGACCCAGTACTTC. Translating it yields CASSIRGQGKQETQYF.

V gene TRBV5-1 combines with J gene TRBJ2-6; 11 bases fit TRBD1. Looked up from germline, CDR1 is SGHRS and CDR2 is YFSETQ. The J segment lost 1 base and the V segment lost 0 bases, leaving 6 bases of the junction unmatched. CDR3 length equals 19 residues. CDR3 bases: TGCGCCAGCAGCTTGGGCTGGGACAGGGGGACGTCTGGGGCCAACGTCCTGACTTTC. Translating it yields CASSLGWDRGTSGANVLTF.

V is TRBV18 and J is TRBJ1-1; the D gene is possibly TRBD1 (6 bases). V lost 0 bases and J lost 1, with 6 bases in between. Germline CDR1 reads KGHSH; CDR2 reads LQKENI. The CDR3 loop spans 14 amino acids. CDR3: CASSPPDRNTEAFF. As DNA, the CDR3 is TGTGCCAGCTCACCACCGGACAGGAACACTGAAGCTTTCTTT.

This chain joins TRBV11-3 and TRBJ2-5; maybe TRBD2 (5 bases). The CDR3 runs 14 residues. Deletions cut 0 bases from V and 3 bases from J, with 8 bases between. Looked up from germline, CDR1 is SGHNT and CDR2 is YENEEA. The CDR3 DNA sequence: TGTGCCAGCAGCTTAGAGCCGAGGGAAGAGACCCAGTACTTC. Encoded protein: CASSLEPREETQYF.

CDR3 bases: TGTGCCAGCAGTTACGCGGGAGTAAAAGAGACCCAGTACTTC. Translated: CASSYAGVKETQYF. The V call is TRBV6-5, the J call TRBJ2-5, with 7 bases identical to TRBD2. The CDR3 has 14 residues. The V and J ends lost 2 bases and 3 bases, in that order; junction bases with no gene match: 3. Germline-derived CDR1 and CDR2 are MNHEY and SVGAGI.

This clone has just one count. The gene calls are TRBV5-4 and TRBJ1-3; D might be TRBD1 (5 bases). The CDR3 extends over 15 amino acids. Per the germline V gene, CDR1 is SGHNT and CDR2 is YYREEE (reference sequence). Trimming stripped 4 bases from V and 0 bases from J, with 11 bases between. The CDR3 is CASSIDRLSGNTIYF. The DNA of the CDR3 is TGTGCCAGCAGCATTGACAGACTCTCTGGAAACACCATATATTTT.

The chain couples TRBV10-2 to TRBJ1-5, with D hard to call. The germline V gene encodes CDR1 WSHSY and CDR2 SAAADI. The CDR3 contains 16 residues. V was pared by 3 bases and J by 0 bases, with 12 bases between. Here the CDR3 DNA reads TGCGCCAGCAGTGATAGAAGGGCGGGTAGCAATCAGCCCCAGCATTTT. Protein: CASSDRRAGSNQPQHF.

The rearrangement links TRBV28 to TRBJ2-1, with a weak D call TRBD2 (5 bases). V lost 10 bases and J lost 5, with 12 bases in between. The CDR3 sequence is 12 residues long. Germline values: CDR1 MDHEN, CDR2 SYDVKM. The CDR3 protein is CATRGDDNEQFF. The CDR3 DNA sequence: TGTGCCACCCGGGGAGACGACAATGAGCAGTTCTTC.

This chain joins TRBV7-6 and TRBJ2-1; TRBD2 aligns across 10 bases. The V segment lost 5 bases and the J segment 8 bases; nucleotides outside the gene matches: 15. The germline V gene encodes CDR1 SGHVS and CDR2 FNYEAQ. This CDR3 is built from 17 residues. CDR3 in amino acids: CASSPRTSGWPPDEQFF. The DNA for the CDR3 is TGTGCCAGCAGCCCCCGGACTAGCGGATGGCCCCCCGATGAGCAGTTCTTC.

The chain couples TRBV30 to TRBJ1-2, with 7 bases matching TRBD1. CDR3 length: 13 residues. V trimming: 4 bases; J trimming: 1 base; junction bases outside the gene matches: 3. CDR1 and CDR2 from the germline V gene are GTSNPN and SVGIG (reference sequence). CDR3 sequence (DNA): TGTGCCTGGAACAGGGGTTTTAACTATGGCTACACCTTC. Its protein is CAWNRGFNYGYTF. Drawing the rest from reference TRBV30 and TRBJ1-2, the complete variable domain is SQTIHQWPATLVQPVGSPLSLECTVEGTSNPNLYWYRQAAGRGLQLLFYSVGIGQISSEVPQNLSASRPQDRQFILSSKKLLLSDSGFYLCAWNRGFNYGYTFGSGTRLTVV.

The CDR3 region is CASSFKGQNSPLHF. CDR3 DNA sequence: TGTGCCAGCAGTTTTAAGGGGCAAAATTCACCCCTCCACTTT. The rearrangement links TRBV27 to TRBJ1-6, with a tentative D call TRBD1 (5 bases). The CDR3 has 14 amino acids. CDR1 is MNHEY, CDR2 SMNVEV, per germline (reference sequence). V gave up 3 bases and J gave up 7 bases, with 10 bases separating them.

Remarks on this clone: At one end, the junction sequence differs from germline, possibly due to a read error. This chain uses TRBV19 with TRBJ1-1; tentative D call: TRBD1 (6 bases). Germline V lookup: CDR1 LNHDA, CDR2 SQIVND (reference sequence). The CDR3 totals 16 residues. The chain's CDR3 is CASRIGGGTSLKQAFF. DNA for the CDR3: TGTGCCAGTAGAATAGGGGGAGGGACTTCTCTCAAACAAGCTTTCTTT.

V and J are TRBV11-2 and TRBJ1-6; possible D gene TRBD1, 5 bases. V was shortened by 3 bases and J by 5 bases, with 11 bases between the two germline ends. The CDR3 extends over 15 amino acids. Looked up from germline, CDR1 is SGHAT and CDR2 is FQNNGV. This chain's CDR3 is CASSLLTENNSPLHF. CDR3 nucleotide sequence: TGTGCCAGCAGCTTGTTGACAGAGAATAATTCACCCCTCCACTTT.

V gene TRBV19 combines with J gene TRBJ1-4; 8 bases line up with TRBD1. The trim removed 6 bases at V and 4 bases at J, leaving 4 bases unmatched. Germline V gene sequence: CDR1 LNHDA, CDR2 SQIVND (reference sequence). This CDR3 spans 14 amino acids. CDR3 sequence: CASSDRGFNEKLFF. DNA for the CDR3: TGTGCCAGTAGCGACAGGGGCTTTAATGAAAAACTGTTTTTT.

CDR3 sequence (DNA): TGTGCCAGTTTAGGAGGGACTAGCGGGAGTAGGTCGGCCTACAATGAGCAGTTCTTC. It codes for CASLGGTSGSRSAYNEQFF. The rearrangement links TRBV19 to TRBJ2-1; TRBD2 aligns across 14 bases. The V segment lost 8 bases and the J segment 2 bases; nucleotides outside the gene matches: 14. The CDR3 has 19 amino acids. Germline CDR1 LNHDA, CDR2 SQIVND (reference sequence). Full variable domain (rest looked up from reference TRBV19 and TRBJ2-1): DGGITQSPKYLFRKEGQNVTLSCEQNLNHDAMYWYRQDPGQGLRLIYYSQIVNDFQKGDIAEGYSVSREKKESFPLTVTSAQKNPTAFYLCASLGGTSGSRSAYNEQFFGPGTRLTVL.

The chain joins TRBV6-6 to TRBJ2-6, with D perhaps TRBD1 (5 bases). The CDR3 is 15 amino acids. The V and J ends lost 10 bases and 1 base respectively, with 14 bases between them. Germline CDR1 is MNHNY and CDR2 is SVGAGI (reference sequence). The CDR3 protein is CATLIQGSGANVLTF. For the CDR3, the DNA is TGTGCCACCTTAATCCAGGGATCTGGGGCCAACGTCCTGACTTTC.

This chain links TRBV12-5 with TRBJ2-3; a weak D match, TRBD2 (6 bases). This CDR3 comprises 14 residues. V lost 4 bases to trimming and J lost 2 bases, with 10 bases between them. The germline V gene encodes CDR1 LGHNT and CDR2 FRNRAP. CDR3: CASGSLADTDTQYF. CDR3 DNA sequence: TGTGCTAGTGGTTCCTTAGCGGACACAGATACGCAGTATTTT.

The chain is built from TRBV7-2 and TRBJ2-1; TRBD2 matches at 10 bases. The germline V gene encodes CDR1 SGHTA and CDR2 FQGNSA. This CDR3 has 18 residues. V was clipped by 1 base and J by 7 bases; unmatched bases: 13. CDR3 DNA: TGTGCCAGCAGCTTAGAGACGGCGGGGGGACTAGCGTCGAATGAGCAGTTCTTC. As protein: CASSLETAGGLASNEQFF.

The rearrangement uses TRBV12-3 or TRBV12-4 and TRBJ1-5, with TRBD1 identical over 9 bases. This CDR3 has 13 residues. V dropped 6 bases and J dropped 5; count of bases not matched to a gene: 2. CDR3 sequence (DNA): TGTGCCAGCAGACAGGGGGCCCATCAGCCCCAGCATTTT. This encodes CASRQGAHQPQHF.